Listed below are T cell receptor beta chains from one sample, sequenced in a study of cytomegalovirus exposure and HLA in healthy donors. Here immunoSEQ multiplex PCR was the method, and the copy in TCRdb shows in-frame clones only, minus some. The table shows roughly 170,000 clones, with approximately 82% occurring only once. Sequenced material: PBMCs. These receptors all come from a male donor in good health and CMV-seronegative. CDR3s leave out the opening cysteine and the closing phenylalanine or tryptophan. A D gene is named only where the DNA matches it firmly.

ASSRQGSVRETQY	TRBD1	TRBV19	TRBJ2-5
ASSLDVRAEKLF	NA	TRBV5-1	TRBJ1-4
ASSATLQESSYEQY	NA	TRBV7-9	TRBJ2-7
ASSEAVGGQETQY	NA	TRBV6-1	TRBJ2-5
ASSLAAGVNEQF	NA	TRBV11-2	TRBJ2-1
ASSVTGAGEQY	NA	TRBV9	TRBJ2-7
ASSTTSGGDTQY	TRBD2	TRBV5-1	TRBJ2-3
ASSLGAGPFYEQY	TRBD2	TRBV11-3	TRBJ2-7
ASSLSGGEQF	NA	TRBV27	TRBJ2-1
ASSRAGATTGANVLT	NA	TRBV2	TRBJ2-6